This T cell receptor beta chain was profiled in a study of T cells in localized non-small cell lung cancer. The study, taken as a whole, reports: T cell clonality was highest in uninvolved adjacent lung, above tumor. When the top 100 tumor clones were examined, a median approximately 59 of them also appeared in the adjacent lung, which was paired and uninvolved.

Concerning this clone itself: As yet, its antigen is unknown.

The method was immunoSEQ multiplex PCR; TCRdb's version includes in-frame clones alone and lacks a portion of them. The sample contains 45,000 to 60,000 clones, about three quarters of which appear only once. Trimming removed 5 bases at V and 1 base at J, with 11 bases between. Germline CDR1 LNHDA, CDR2 SQIVND (reference sequence). The CDR3 covers 14 residues. The chain couples TRBV19 to TRBJ1-1; D unresolved. This sequence originates from a woman between 35 and 75 years old with stage II lung adenocarcinoma. The material sequenced was PBMCs, taken before any cancer treatment. CDR3 coding DNA: TGTGCCAGTAGTGTGGTGCGGGGGAACACTGAAGCTTTCTTT. This sequence encodes CASSVVRGNTEAFF.